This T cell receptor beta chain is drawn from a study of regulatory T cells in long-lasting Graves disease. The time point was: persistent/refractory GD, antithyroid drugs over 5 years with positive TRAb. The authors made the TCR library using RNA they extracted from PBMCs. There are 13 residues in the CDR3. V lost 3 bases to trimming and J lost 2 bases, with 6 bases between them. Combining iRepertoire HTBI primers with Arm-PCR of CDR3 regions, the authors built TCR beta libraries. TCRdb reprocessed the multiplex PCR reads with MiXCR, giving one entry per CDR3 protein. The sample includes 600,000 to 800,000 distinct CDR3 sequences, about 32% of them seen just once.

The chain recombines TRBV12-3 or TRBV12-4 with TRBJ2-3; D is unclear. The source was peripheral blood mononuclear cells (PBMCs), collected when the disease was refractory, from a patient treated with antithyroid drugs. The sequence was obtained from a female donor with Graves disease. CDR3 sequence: CASSFPDTDTQYF. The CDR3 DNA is TGTGCCAGCAGTTTCCCAGACACAGATACGCAGTATTTT.